This T cell receptor (beta chain) was captured in a study of shared clonotypes between healthy human individuals. The donor population consisted of healthy HIV-negative adults with no recent acute infections or vaccinations. The CDR3 extends over 15 amino acids. V shed 5 bases, J shed 2 bases, and the junction held 5 bases outside the gene matches. CDR1 is MNHEY and CDR2 is SMNVEV in the germline V gene (reference sequence). Only in-frame clones appear in the TCRdb table, and some are missing; sequencing was by immunoSEQ multiplex PCR. The data hold a few million clones, with around nine tenths observed a single time.

Sequencing input: naive CD4+ T cells sorted from blood. The sample's subset: CD45RA+ positively selected. The chain is built from TRBV27 and TRBJ2-7, with 11 bases that match TRBD2. This clonotype was obtained from a man younger than 35 in good health. Here the CDR3 reads CASSPTSGSPYEQYF. DNA for the CDR3: TGTGCCAGCAGTCCCACTAGCGGGAGTCCCTACGAGCAGTACTTC.